These 17 T cell receptor beta chains originate from one sample sequenced in a study of PD-L1 blockade in urothelial cancer (dated by TCRdb to 2016 to 2017). Library prep was done by the immunoSEQ multiplex PCR assay. TCRdb mirrors the immuneACCESS table, restricted to in-frame sequences. Some clones are absent from its copies; in checked studies, under half trace to an unresolved V gene, and the reason for the others is unknown. Counted in this sample were roughly 45,000 clones; roughly 80% of them appeared once. The ten largest clones represent roughly 8.8% of the sample. The sample's time point label, decoded: peripheral blood 6 weeks after treatment start. The sequenced sample was PBMCs, obtained around atezolizumab (anti-PD-L1) treatment. The source is a man between 65 and 79 years old with urothelial cancer.

This clone has a handful of counts. This chain links TRBV18 with TRBJ2-7; D is perhaps TRBD2 (5 bases). Per germline, CDR1 KGHSH and CDR2 LQKENI. Trimming left V 3 bases short and J 2 bases short, with 14 bases between. The CDR3 spans 15 residues. The CDR3 sequence: CASSPYGGSTYEQYF. CDR3 in DNA: TGTGCCAGCTCACCGTACGGTGGGAGCACCTACGAGCAGTACTTC.

A few counts support this clone. V usage is TRBV13 and J usage is TRBJ1-1; D gene uncertain. The CDR3 length is 15 residues. V dropped 6 bases and J dropped 1 base, with 15 bases sitting between them. CDR1 is PRHDT and CDR2 is FYEKMQ in the germline V gene (reference sequence). The CDR3 loop reads CASRDYGRSNTEAFF. CDR3 in DNA: TGTGCCAGCAGAGACTACGGTAGGTCGAACACTGAAGCTTTCTTT.

This clone was detected once. The chain links TRBV6-6 to TRBJ2-7; the match to TRBD2 covers 10 bases. Trimming removed 4 bases from V and 2 bases from J; junction bases left unmatched: 5. The germline gives CDR1 MNHNY, CDR2 SVGAGI (reference sequence). CDR3 length: 15 residues. The CDR3 DNA is TGTGCCAGCAGTTCTAGCGGGAGCCTGACCTACGAGCAGTACTTC. Encoded protein: CASSSSGSLTYEQYF.

The chain has TRBV5-1 and TRBJ2-7; D call uncertain. V gave up 5 bases and J gave up 0 bases, with 15 bases separating them. The CDR3 is made up of 15 amino acids. In germline, CDR1 is SGHRS, CDR2 YFSETQ. CDR3 in amino acids: CASRPPYRGSYEQYF. CDR3 bases: TGCGCCAGCAGACCGCCCTATCGCGGCTCCTACGAGCAGTACTTC.

The chain has TRBV25-1 and TRBJ2-1; 10 bases fit TRBD2. This CDR3 has 15 residues. The ends lost 3 bases at V and 7 bases at J; junction bases unmatched: 6. Germline assignment: CDR1 MGHDK and CDR2 SYGVNS. CDR3 DNA: TGTGCCAGCAGTGAGGGGCTAGCGGGAGTAAATGAGCAGTTCTTC. This encodes CASSEGLAGVNEQFF.

This chain connects TRBV9 to TRBJ2-2; 8 positions match TRBD2. Trimming cost V 4 bases and J 4 bases; bases outside gene matches: 3. The CDR3 runs 14 residues. Germline V gives CDR1 SGDLS, CDR2 YYNGEE. This CDR3 reads CASSRGGGTGELFF. The CDR3 nucleotides are TGTGCCAGCAGCCGGGGGGGTGGCACCGGGGAGCTGTTTTTT.

The CDR3 here is CASSRDTGRYEQYF. CDR3 DNA: TGTGCCAGCAGTCGGGACACTGGACGCTACGAGCAGTACTTC. This chain connects TRBV2 to TRBJ2-7; D is possibly TRBD1 (6 bases). V dropped 5 bases and J dropped 3 bases, with 14 bases sitting between them. The CDR3 spans 14 residues. Germline values: CDR1 SNHLY, CDR2 FYNNEI.

This chain links TRBV2 with TRBJ2-7; 11 bases are a match to TRBD1. With 0 bases clipped from V and 11 bases from J, the junction kept 9 bases outside the gene matches. CDR1 SNHLY and CDR2 FYNNEI come from the germline V gene. The CDR3 loop spans 15 amino acids. In nucleotides, the CDR3 is TGTGCCAGCAGTGAAGCTTCGGGACAGGGGGAGGTGGAGTACTTC. This encodes CASSEASGQGEVEYF.

In this sample, this clone turned up once. The chain combines TRBV19 with TRBJ1-5, with 9 nucleotides matching TRBD1. Trimming removed 6 bases from V and 7 bases from J; junction bases left unmatched: 7. Germline-derived CDR1 and CDR2 are LNHDA and SQIVND (reference sequence). This CDR3 has 14 residues. The DNA for the CDR3 is TGTGCCAGTAGCTCAACAGGGGGCAGCCAGCCCCAGCATTTT. Translation gives CASSSTGGSQPQHF.

This sequence joins TRBV14 and TRBJ2-1; 8 nucleotides align to TRBD2. The CDR3 is made up of 16 amino acids. The trim removed 6 bases at V and 1 base at J, leaving 8 bases unmatched. CDR1 and CDR2 from the germline V gene are SGHDN and FVKESK. The CDR3 protein is CASSSRGGESYNEQFF. In nucleotides, the CDR3 is TGTGCCAGCAGTAGTCGGGGGGGAGAATCCTACAATGAGCAGTTCTTC.

V is TRBV6-1 and J is TRBJ1-5; maybe TRBD1 (5 bases). The CDR3 consists of 16 residues. Germline V gene data show CDR1 as MNHNS and CDR2 as SASEGT. V lost 2 bases and J 4 bases, leaving 15 bases between the germline ends. The CDR3 region is CASSERPGGRNQPQHF. Here the CDR3 DNA reads TGTGCCAGCAGTGAACGCCCGGGGGGTAGGAATCAGCCCCAGCATTTT.

The rearrangement joins TRBV2 to TRBJ2-4, with 8 bases identical to TRBD1. With 3 bases clipped from V and 16 bases from J, the junction kept 5 bases outside the gene matches. CDR3 size: 11 residues. Looked up from germline, CDR1 is SNHLY and CDR2 is FYNNEI. The CDR3 loop reads CASSEDRVLYF. The CDR3 DNA reads TGTGCCAGCAGTGAGGACAGGGTTCTTTACTTC.

The J gene is TRBJ2-6, the V gene TRBV18; 7 nucleotides line up with TRBD1. The CDR3 length is 18 residues. Germline loops: CDR1 KGHSH, CDR2 LQKENI. V was clipped by 3 bases and J by 0 bases; unmatched bases: 8. The CDR3 spells CASSPLGTASSGANVLTF. The CDR3, as DNA: TGTGCCAGCTCACCGCTTGGGACAGCGAGCTCTGGGGCCAACGTCCTGACTTTC.

J is TRBJ1-2 and V is TRBV7-9; a weak D match, TRBD1 (6 bases). The CDR3 length is 14 residues. Per the germline V gene, CDR1 is SEHNR and CDR2 is FQNEAQ (reference sequence). The V end was cut by 2 bases, the J end by 8 bases, with 15 bases between. The CDR3 DNA reads TGTGCCAGCAGCTTACAGGGGATAGGGGAAGGCTACACCTTC. It is translated as CASSLQGIGEGYTF.

The V and J genes are TRBV5-6 and TRBJ2-7, with D possibly being TRBD2 (5 bases). Germline values: CDR1 SGHDT, CDR2 YYEEEE. Trimming left V 4 bases short and J 6 bases short, with 20 bases between. The CDR3 is 15 residues long. The CDR3 DNA sequence: TGTGCCAGCAGCACCTACGGGATTCCACTGGCCGAGCAGTACTTC. It specifies CASSTYGIPLAEQYF.

The chain has TRBV2 and TRBJ1-1; D gene ambiguous. Germline CDR1 reads SNHLY; CDR2 reads FYNNEI. CDR3 length: 12 residues. Trimming stripped 6 bases from V and 0 bases from J, with 5 bases between. The CDR3 is CASRQLNTEAFF. CDR3 sequence (DNA): TGTGCCAGCAGACAGTTGAACACTGAAGCTTTCTTT.

This clone was counted between two and nine times. The chain has TRBV7-9 and TRBJ2-7, with 8 bases matching TRBD2. CDR3 length equals 17 residues. The ends lost 5 bases at V and 0 bases at J; junction bases unmatched: 12. CDR1 and CDR2 from the germline V gene are SEHNR and FQNEAQ (reference sequence). CDR3 region: CASSPPRAGGSSYEQYF. CDR3 nucleotide sequence: TGTGCCAGCAGCCCCCCCCGGGCGGGAGGTAGCTCCTACGAGCAGTACTTC.